Listed here are 24 T cell receptor beta chains from one sample, sequenced in a study of T cells in Graves' hyperthyroidism and ophthalmopathy. TCR beta CDR3 sequences were amplified from RNA transcripts. In the first-round RT-PCR of the TCR CDR3, the HTBI primer set was used. TCRdb re-analysed the multiplex PCR reads in MiXCR, keeping a single row per CDR3 protein. The repertoire has approximately 700,000 distinct CDR3 sequences, approximately 16% of them found once; the top ten carry approximately 8.4%. Sequencing was done on a sample of blood. Receptors originate from a man younger than 30 with Graves' hyperthyroidism.

The rearrangement uses TRBV29-1 and TRBJ2-7, with D perhaps TRBD1 or TRBD2 (5 bases each). The CDR3 runs to 13 residues. From germline, CDR1 is SQVTM and CDR2 ANQGSEA. V was cut by 4 bases and J by 2 bases, with 12 bases left in between. CDR3 nucleotide sequence: TGCAGCGTTGGTGGGACGCTCACCTACGAGCAGTACTTC. Translation gives CSVGGTLTYEQYF.

The V and J genes are TRBV7-2 and TRBJ2-1, with TRBD2 matching over 7 bases. Germline CDR1 is SGHTA and CDR2 is FQGNSA. The CDR3 is 16 residues long. The J segment lost 3 bases and the V segment lost 1 base, leaving 6 bases of the junction unmatched. The CDR3 DNA sequence: TGTGCCAGCAGCTTAGGAGCGGGACCAAACTACAATGAGCAGTTCTTC. Amino acid sequence: CASSLGAGPNYNEQFF.

In its sample, this clonotype was seen a few times. This sequence joins TRBV19 and TRBJ2-1; 8 bases align to TRBD2. V lost 2 bases and J lost 3; bases outside the gene matches: 9. Germline assignment: CDR1 LNHDA and CDR2 SQIVND (reference sequence). This CDR3 contains 17 residues. The CDR3 DNA sequence: TGTGCCAGTAGTATAAGGGCTAGCGGGCATGACTACAATGAGCAGTTCTTC. It codes for CASSIRASGHDYNEQFF.

This clonotype was observed many times. The chain recombines TRBV28 with TRBJ1-5, with D maybe TRBD1 (5 bases). CDR1 is MDHEN, CDR2 SYDVKM, per germline. This CDR3 is 14 amino acids long. Deletions cut 7 bases from V and 2 bases from J, with 12 bases between. The CDR3 DNA follows: TGTGCCAGCATCCCTCTAGGGGGCAATCAGCCCCAGCATTTT. Amino acid sequence: CASIPLGGNQPQHF. Complete variable domain (other parts from reference TRBV28 and TRBJ1-5): DVKVTQSSRYLVKRTGEKVFLECVQDMDHENMFWYRQDPGLGLRLIYFSYDVKMKEKGDIPEGYSVSREKKERFSLILESASTNQTSMYLCASIPLGGNQPQHFGDGTRLSIL.

In this sample, this clonotype turned up a few times. The V call is TRBV24-1, the J call TRBJ2-1, with TRBD2 matching 7 bases. The CDR3 length is 15 residues. J lost 8 bases, V lost 4 bases, and 10 bases had no gene match. In germline, CDR1 is KGHDR, CDR2 SFDVKD. The CDR3: CATSEFEAGRDEQFF. CDR3 bases: TGTGCCACCAGTGAATTCGAAGCGGGACGGGATGAGCAGTTCTTC.

The chain couples TRBV29-1 to TRBJ1-1; no clear D. Trimming cost V 6 bases and J 1 base, with 15 bases left between them. This CDR3 contains 14 residues. Germline CDR1 and CDR2: SQVTM and ANQGSEA. CDR3: CSVVSPSANTEAFF. The CDR3 DNA follows: TGCAGCGTCGTTAGTCCCTCAGCGAACACTGAAGCTTTCTTT.

The chain links TRBV24-1 to TRBJ2-2, with TRBD1 as a possible D gene (6 bases). V was clipped by 2 bases and J by 1 base, with 7 bases between them. The germline V gene has CDR1 KGHDR and CDR2 SFDVKD. This CDR3 region has 15 residues. CDR3 region: CATSDSTGNTGELFF. CDR3 coding DNA: TGTGCCACCAGTGATTCGACAGGGAACACCGGGGAGCTGTTTTTT.

The sample holds a few counts of this clonotype. This chain joins TRBV7-9 and TRBJ2-2; D is uncertain. The germline gives CDR1 SEHNR, CDR2 FQNEAQ (reference sequence). This CDR3 has 14 residues. V gave up 0 bases and J gave up 1 base, with 3 bases separating them. This CDR3 is CASSLAMNTGELFF. The DNA for the CDR3 is TGTGCCAGCAGCTTAGCTATGAACACCGGGGAGCTGTTTTTT. The whole variable domain, remainder taken from reference TRBV7-9 and TRBJ2-2, is DTGVSQNPRHKITKRGQNVTFRCDPISEHNRLYWYRQTLGQGPEFLTYFQNEAQLEKSRLLSDRFSAERPKGSFSTLEIQRTEQGDSAMYLCASSLAMNTGELFFGEGSRLTVL.

This clonotype was seen many times. This rearrangement joins TRBV28 to TRBJ2-1; 7 bases match TRBD1. With 6 bases clipped from V and 6 bases from J, the junction kept 8 bases outside the gene matches. The CDR3 runs 14 residues. CDR1 MDHEN and CDR2 SYDVKM come from the germline V gene. The DNA for the CDR3 is TGTGCCAGCAGATCCACCGGGACAGTCAATGAGCAGTTCTTC. Its translation: CASRSTGTVNEQFF.

This clonotype appeared a few times. Here the CDR3 reads CASSLSSGSRTGELFF. In nucleotides, the CDR3 is TGTGCCAGCAGCTTGTCTAGCGGGAGCCGTACCGGGGAGCTGTTTTTT. This chain uses TRBV7-3 with TRBJ2-2, with 10 bases lining up with TRBD2. This CDR3 is built from 16 residues. Germline assignment: CDR1 SGHTA and CDR2 FQGTGA. Trimming took 3 bases from V and 5 from J; bases not matched to a gene: 6.

In this sample, this clonotype turned up many times. J is TRBJ2-5 and V is TRBV28; 9 bases match TRBD1. There are 12 residues in the CDR3. The trim removed 5 bases at V and 13 bases at J, leaving 8 bases unmatched. The germline V gene encodes CDR1 MDHEN and CDR2 SYDVKM. Here the CDR3 reads CASSPTTGGPYF. The CDR3 DNA reads TGTGCCAGCAGTCCGACGACAGGGGGACCGTACTTC.

This clonotype has more than one count but fewer than ten. J is TRBJ2-3 and V is TRBV7-3; D might be TRBD1 (6 bases). The germline V and J ends were trimmed by 5 bases and 2 bases, with 8 bases remaining between them. CDR3 length: 13 amino acids. Per the germline V gene, CDR1 is SGHTA and CDR2 is FQGTGA. The CDR3 DNA is TGTGCCAGCAGCCGGGACAACACAGATACGCAGTATTTT. Amino acid sequence: CASSRDNTDTQYF.

This clonotype has ten or more counts. The chain couples TRBV11-2 to TRBJ2-7; TRBD1 matches at 7 bases. CDR1 is SGHAT and CDR2 is FQNNGV in the germline V gene. The CDR3 sequence is 14 residues long. Trimming cost V 6 bases and J 4 bases; bases outside gene matches: 9. CDR3: CASRAGTVGYEQYF. The CDR3 DNA reads TGTGCCAGCAGGGCCGGGACAGTGGGATACGAGCAGTACTTC.

There are many counts of this clonotype. This chain joins TRBV12-3 or TRBV12-4 and TRBJ2-7; TRBD2 matches 13 bases. V gave up 8 bases and J gave up 4 bases; unmatched junction bases: 2. The CDR3 runs to 13 residues. The CDR3 DNA reads as TGTGCCAGCCGGACTAGCGGGAGATACGAGCAGTACTTC. Its translation is CASRTSGRYEQYF.

This clonotype has ten or more counts. The chain's CDR3 is CASSPDSPIQYF. CDR3 sequence (DNA): TGTGCCAGCAGCCCTGACAGCCCCATTCAGTACTTC. V gene TRBV12-3 or TRBV12-4 combines with J gene TRBJ2-4, with D perhaps matching TRBD1 (5 bases). V was clipped by 6 bases and J by 9 bases, with 12 bases between them. The CDR3 is 12 amino acids.

This clonotype was observed at least ten times. The rearrangement joins TRBV7-3 to TRBJ2-3, with 9 bases fitting TRBD2. V was clipped by 5 bases and J by 4 bases; unmatched bases: 7. Germline V gene data show CDR1 as SGHTA and CDR2 as FQGTGA. The CDR3 has 15 residues. In DNA, the CDR3 is TGTGCCAGCAGCCACGGGACTAGCATATCAGATACGCAGTATTTT. Its translation is CASSHGTSISDTQYF.

This clonotype appeared a few times. J is TRBJ2-1 and V is TRBV6-1; TRBD2 is a possible D gene (6 bases). V lost 1 base and J lost 0, with 13 bases in between. Germline CDR1 MNHNS, CDR2 SASEGT. The CDR3 loop spans 17 amino acids. CDR3 protein: CASSEGRGLSSYNEQFF. In DNA form, the CDR3 reads TGTGCCAGCAGTGAAGGGAGGGGCCTAAGCTCCTACAATGAGCAGTTCTTC.

The chain couples TRBV19 to TRBJ2-2; 10 bases map to TRBD2. Trimming took 3 bases from V and 2 from J; bases not matched to a gene: 6. Germline assignment: CDR1 LNHDA and CDR2 SQIVND (reference sequence). The CDR3 extends over 17 amino acids. CDR3 region: CASSMLIAGGNTGELFF. In nucleotides, the CDR3 is TGTGCCAGTAGTATGTTGATAGCGGGAGGAAACACCGGGGAGCTGTTTTTT.

The gene calls are TRBV7-2 and TRBJ2-2, with 8 bases aligning to TRBD1. In germline, CDR1 is SGHTA, CDR2 FQGNSA. The CDR3 length is 19 residues. J was trimmed by 0 bases and V by 9 bases; bases with no gene match: 18. CDR3 in DNA: TGTGCCAGTATCACAACGATCAGGGGGCATCCCTCGAACACCGGGGAGCTGTTTTTT. It translates to CASITTIRGHPSNTGELFF. Filled out from reference TRBV7-2 and TRBJ2-2, the complete variable domain reads GAGVSQSPSNKVTEKGKDVELRCDPISGHTALYWYRQSLGQGLEFLIYFQGNSAPDKSGLPSDRFSAERTGGSVSTLTIQRTQQEDSAVYLCASITTIRGHPSNTGELFFGEGSRLTVL.

This chain links TRBV7-3 with TRBJ2-3, with 7 bases fitting TRBD2. Trimming removed 5 bases from V and 4 bases from J; junction bases left unmatched: 9. Germline CDR1 reads SGHTA; CDR2 reads FQGTGA. The CDR3 is 15 residues long. As DNA, the CDR3 is TGTGCCAGCAGCCCCGGGGAGGGGCGCCCAGATACGCAGTATTTT. Protein: CASSPGEGRPDTQYF.

In this sample, this clonotype turned up a few times. The chain joins TRBV6-1 to TRBJ2-3; 13 bases match TRBD2. V gave up 6 bases and J gave up 7 bases; unmatched junction bases: 10. Germline V gene lookup returns CDR1 MNHNS and CDR2 SASEGT. This CDR3 has 16 residues. The CDR3: CASSPGLAGAENTQYF. CDR3 DNA sequence: TGTGCCAGCAGCCCCGGACTAGCGGGAGCTGAGAATACGCAGTATTTT.

A single count supports this clonotype. This sequence may be a read error, since a much larger clone differs from it by one base. This chain joins TRBV27 and TRBJ2-3, with TRBD1 matching 11 bases. The CDR3 has 14 residues. Looked up from germline, CDR1 is MNHEY and CDR2 is SMNVEV (reference sequence). J gave up 5 bases and V 10 bases, and 8 bases lay outside the gene matches. CDR3 DNA: TGTGCCACAAAGCGGGGGACAGGGGGAGATACGCAGTATTTT. Protein product: CATKRGTGGDTQYF.

This clonotype was seen repeatedly, ten times or more. The J gene is TRBJ1-2, the V gene TRBV6-5; TRBD1 aligns across 7 bases. V was clipped by 0 bases and J by 4 bases; unmatched bases: 2. Germline loops: CDR1 MNHEY, CDR2 SVGAGI. The CDR3 contains 14 residues. The CDR3 bases are TGTGCCAGCAGTTACTCGCCAGGGGGCTATGGCTACACCTTC. Translating gives CASSYSPGGYGYTF.

This clonotype was observed a handful of times. The chain carries TRBV5-1 and TRBJ2-1; 7 bases map to TRBD1. The CDR3 spans 15 residues. CDR1 SGHRS and CDR2 YFSETQ come from the germline V gene. V trimming: 4 bases; J trimming: 6 bases; junction bases outside the gene matches: 10. The CDR3 DNA is TGCGCCAGCAGCGTGACAGGGATTGGCGGCAATGAGCAGTTCTTC. This encodes CASSVTGIGGNEQFF.